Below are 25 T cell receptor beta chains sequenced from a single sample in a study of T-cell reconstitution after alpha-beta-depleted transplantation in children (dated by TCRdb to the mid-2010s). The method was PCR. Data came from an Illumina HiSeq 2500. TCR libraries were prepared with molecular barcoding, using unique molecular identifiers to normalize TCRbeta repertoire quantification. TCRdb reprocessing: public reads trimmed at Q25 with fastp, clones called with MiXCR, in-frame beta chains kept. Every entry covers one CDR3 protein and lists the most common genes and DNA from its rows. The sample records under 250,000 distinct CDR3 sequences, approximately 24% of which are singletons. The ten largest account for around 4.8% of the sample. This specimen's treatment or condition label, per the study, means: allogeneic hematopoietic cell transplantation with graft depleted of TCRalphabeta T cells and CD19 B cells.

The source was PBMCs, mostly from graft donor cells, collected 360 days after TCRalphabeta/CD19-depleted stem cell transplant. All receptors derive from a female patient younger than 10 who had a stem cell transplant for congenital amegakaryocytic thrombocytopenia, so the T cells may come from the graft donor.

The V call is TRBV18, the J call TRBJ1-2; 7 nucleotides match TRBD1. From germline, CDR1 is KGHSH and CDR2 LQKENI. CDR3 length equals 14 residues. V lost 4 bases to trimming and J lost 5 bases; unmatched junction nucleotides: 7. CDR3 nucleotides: TGTGCCAGCTCACTCTTGACAGGGATATATGGCTACACCTTC. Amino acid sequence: CASSLLTGIYGYTF.

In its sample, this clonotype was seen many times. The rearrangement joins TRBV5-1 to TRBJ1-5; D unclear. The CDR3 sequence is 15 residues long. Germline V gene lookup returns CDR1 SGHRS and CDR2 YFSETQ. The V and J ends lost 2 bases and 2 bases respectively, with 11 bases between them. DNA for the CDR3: TGCGCCAGCAGCTTCGGACCGAACGGCAATCAGCCCCAGCATTTT. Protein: CASSFGPNGNQPQHF.

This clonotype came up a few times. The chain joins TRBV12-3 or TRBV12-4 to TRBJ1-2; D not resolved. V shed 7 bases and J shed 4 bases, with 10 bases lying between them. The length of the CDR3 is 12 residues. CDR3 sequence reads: CASTTNLYGYTF. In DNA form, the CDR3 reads TGTGCCAGCACCACGAATCTCTATGGCTACACCTTC.

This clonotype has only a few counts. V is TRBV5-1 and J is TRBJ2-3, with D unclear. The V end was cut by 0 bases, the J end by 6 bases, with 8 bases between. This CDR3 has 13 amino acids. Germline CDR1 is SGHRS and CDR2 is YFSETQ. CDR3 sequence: CASSLAEADTQYF. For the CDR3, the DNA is TGCGCCAGCAGCTTGGCAGAGGCGGATACGCAGTATTTT.

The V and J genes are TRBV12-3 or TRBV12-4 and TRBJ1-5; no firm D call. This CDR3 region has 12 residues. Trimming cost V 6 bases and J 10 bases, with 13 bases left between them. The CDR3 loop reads CASRHRLSPQHF. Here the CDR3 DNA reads TGTGCCAGCAGGCACCGGTTGAGTCCCCAGCATTTT.

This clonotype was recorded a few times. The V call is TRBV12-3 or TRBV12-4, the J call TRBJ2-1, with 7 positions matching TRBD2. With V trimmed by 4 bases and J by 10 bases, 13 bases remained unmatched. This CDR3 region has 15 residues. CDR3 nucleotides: TGTGCCAGCAGTTCGCCTTGGCGGGAGTATTTCGAGCAGTTCTTC. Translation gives CASSSPWREYFEQFF.

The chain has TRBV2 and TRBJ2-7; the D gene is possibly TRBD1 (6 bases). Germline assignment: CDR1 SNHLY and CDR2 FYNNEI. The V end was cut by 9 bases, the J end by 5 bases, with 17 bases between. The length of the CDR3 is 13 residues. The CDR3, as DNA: TGTGCCAGGAGTAGGGGGAGAAGTGACGAGCAGTACTTC. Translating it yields CARSRGRSDEQYF.

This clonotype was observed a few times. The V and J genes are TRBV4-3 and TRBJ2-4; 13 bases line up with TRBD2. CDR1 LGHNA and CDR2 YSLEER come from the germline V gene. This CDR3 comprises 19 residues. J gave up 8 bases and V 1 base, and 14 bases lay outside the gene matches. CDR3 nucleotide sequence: TGCGCCAGCAGCCAAGGAGGCGGGACTAGCGGGACCGGGTGGTACATTCAGTACTTC. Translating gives CASSQGGGTSGTGWYIQYF.

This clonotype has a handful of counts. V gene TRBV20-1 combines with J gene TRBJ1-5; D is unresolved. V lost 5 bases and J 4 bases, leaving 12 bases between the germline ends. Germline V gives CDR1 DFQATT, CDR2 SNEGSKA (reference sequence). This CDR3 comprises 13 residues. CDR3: CSASIRINQPQHF. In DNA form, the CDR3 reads TGCAGTGCTTCCATCCGCATAAATCAGCCCCAGCATTTT.

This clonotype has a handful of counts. CDR3 nucleotides: TGTGCCATCAGTGAGTCAATACCGGGGACGGTGAGCTCCTACGAGCAGTACTTC. Its translation is CAISESIPGTVSSYEQYF. V gene TRBV10-3 combines with J gene TRBJ2-7, with D tentatively TRBD1 or TRBD2 (5 bases each). This CDR3 spans 18 amino acids. V lost 0 bases and J 0 bases, leaving 18 bases between the germline ends. Germline V gene data show CDR1 as ENHRY and CDR2 as SYGVKD.

Written as DNA, the CDR3 is TGTGCCACCAGTGATCCCTCATCACAGGGGCACCAAGAGACCCAGTACTTC. Its protein is CATSDPSSQGHQETQYF. V usage is TRBV24-1 and J usage is TRBJ2-5; 7 nucleotides line up with TRBD1. There are 17 residues in the CDR3. Trimming cost V 3 bases and J 0 bases; bases outside gene matches: 9. Germline CDR1 KGHDR, CDR2 SFDVKD.

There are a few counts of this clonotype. For the CDR3, the DNA is TGCGCCAGCAGCCAAGATACTGGTATGGCGGGAGTTATTGATACGCAGTATTTT. Its translation: CASSQDTGMAGVIDTQYF. The V gene is TRBV4-3, the J gene TRBJ2-3, with TRBD2 matching 7 bases. The CDR3 runs 18 residues. V gave up 0 bases and J gave up 6 bases; unmatched junction bases: 15. Germline lookup yields CDR1 LGHNA and CDR2 YSLEER.

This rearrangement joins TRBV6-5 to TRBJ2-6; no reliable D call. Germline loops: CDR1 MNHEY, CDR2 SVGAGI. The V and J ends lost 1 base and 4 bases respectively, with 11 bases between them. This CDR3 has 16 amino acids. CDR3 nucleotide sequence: TGTGCCAGCAGTTACTTCGGATCCTCCGGGGCCAACGTCCTGACTTTC. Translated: CASSYFGSSGANVLTF.

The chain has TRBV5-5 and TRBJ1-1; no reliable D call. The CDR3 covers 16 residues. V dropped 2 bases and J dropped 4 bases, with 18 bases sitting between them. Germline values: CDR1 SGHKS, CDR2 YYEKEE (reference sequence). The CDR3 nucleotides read TGTGCCAGCAGCTTTTTCTGGGAATTTCGAGGCACTGAAGCTTTCTTT. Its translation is CASSFFWEFRGTEAFF.

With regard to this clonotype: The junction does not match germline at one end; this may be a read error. The CDR3 protein is CASSFKSSGSVDTRYF. The CDR3 DNA reads as TGTGCCAGCAGCTTTAAGTCTAGCGGGAGTGTAGATACGCGGTATTTT. The rearrangement links TRBV7-9 to TRBJ2-3; the match to TRBD2 covers 10 bases. The CDR3 is 16 amino acids. Germline loops: CDR1 SEHNR, CDR2 FQNEAQ (reference sequence).

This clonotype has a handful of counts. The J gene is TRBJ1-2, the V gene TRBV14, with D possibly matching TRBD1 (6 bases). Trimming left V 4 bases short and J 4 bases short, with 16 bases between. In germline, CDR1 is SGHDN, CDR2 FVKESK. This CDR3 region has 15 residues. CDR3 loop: CASSPPGRGGYGYTF. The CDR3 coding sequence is TGTGCCAGCAGCCCCCCCGGCAGGGGAGGCTATGGCTACACCTTC.

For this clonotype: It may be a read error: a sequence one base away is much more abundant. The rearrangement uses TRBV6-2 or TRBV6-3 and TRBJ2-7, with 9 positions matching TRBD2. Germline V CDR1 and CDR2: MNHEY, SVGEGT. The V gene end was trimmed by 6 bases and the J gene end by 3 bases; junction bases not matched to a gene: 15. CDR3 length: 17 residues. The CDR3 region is CASRQWGLAEANYEQYF. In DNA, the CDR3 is TGTGCCAGCAGACAATGGGGACTAGCTGAAGCTAACTACGAGCAGTACTTC.

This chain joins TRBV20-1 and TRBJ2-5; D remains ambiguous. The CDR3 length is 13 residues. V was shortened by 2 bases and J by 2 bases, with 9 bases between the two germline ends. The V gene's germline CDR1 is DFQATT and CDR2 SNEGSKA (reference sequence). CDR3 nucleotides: TGCAGTGCTAGAAAGCAAAAACAAGAGACCCAGTACTTC. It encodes CSARKQKQETQYF.

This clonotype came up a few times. CDR3 DNA: TGCGCCAGCAGCTTGCTGGGAGACTCTGGAAACACCATATATTTT. This gives the protein CASSLLGDSGNTIYF. The chain links TRBV5-1 to TRBJ1-3; D remains unclear. The CDR3 totals 15 residues. Germline loops: CDR1 SGHRS, CDR2 YFSETQ. The V and J ends lost 1 base and 0 bases respectively, with 8 bases between them.

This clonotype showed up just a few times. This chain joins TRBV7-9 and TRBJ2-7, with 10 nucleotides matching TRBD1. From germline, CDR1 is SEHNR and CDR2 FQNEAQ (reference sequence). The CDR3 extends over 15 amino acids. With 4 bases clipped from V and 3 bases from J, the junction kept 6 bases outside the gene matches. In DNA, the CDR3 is TGTGCCAGCAGCTCCAGGGACAGGGGTGTCTACGAGCAGTACTTC. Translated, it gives CASSSRDRGVYEQYF.

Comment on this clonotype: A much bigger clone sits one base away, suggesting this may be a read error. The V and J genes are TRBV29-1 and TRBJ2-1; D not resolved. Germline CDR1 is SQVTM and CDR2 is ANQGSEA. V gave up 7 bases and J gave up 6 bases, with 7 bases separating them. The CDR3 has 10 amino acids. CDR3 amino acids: CSAWGNEQFF. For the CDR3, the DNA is TGCAGCGCCTGGGGCAATGAGCAGTTCTTC.

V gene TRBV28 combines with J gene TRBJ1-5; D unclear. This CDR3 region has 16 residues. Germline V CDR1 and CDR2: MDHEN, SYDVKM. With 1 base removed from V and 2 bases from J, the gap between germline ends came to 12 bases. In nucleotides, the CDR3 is TGTGCCAGCAGTTTATTCTATAGGGATGGCAATCAGCCCCAGCATTTT. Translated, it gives CASSLFYRDGNQPQHF.

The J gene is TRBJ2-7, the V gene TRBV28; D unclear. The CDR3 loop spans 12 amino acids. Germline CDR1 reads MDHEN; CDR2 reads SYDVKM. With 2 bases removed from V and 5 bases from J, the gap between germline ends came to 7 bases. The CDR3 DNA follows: TGTGCCAGCAGTTTACCTCCCGACGAGCAGTACTTC. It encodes CASSLPPDEQYF.

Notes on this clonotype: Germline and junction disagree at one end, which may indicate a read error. The CDR3 loop is CASSILGTPFREKYF. The CDR3 nucleotides are TGTGCCAGTAGTATTCTTGGGACCCCTTTTCGCGAGAAGTACTTC. This rearrangement joins TRBV19 to TRBJ2-7; possibly TRBD1 or TRBD2 for D (5 bases each). The CDR3 totals 15 residues. Germline CDR1 reads LNHDA; CDR2 reads SQIVND (reference sequence).

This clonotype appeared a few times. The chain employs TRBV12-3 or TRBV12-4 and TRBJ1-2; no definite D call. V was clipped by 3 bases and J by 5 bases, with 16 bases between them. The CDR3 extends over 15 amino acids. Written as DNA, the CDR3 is TGTGCCAGCAGTTTGGGCGCAAGGGTCGGGTATGGCTACACCTTC. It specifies CASSLGARVGYGYTF.